The 5 T cell receptor beta chains below were found in one sample sequenced in a study of CD8+CD57+ T cells in acquired aplastic anemia. TCR beta VDJ and CDR3 were profiled, and genomic DNA was the template. From the reads, TCRdb called clonotypes with MiXCR, one entry per CDR3 protein. The sample has about 180,000 distinct CDR3 sequences, approximately 45% seen once. The sequencing sample was made of sorted CD4+, CD8+, or CD8+CD57+ T cells (not recorded which) from PBMCs. All receptors come from a human donor in good health.

At least ten counts were recorded for this clonotype. The chain carries TRBV2 and TRBJ2-1; TRBD2 aligns across 10 bases. V was clipped by 6 bases and J by 2 bases; unmatched bases: 7. The CDR3 extends over 16 amino acids. From germline, CDR1 is SNHLY and CDR2 FYNNEI. The CDR3 bases are TGTGCCAGCAGGGGATTGGGACTAGCGACCTACAATGAGCAGTTCTTC. Residues: CASRGLGLATYNEQFF.

The chain carries TRBV7-9 and TRBJ2-7; D is unclear. The CDR3 totals 13 residues. Germline CDR1 SEHNR, CDR2 FQNEAQ (reference sequence). Trimming shortened V by 6 bases and J by 5 bases, and 14 bases separated the two germline ends. CDR3 coding DNA: TGTGCCAGCAGTTGGAGTAATGAGGACGAGCAGTACTTC. Residues: CASSWSNEDEQYF.

On this clonotype: This could be a read error, since a much larger clone is one nucleotide away. V and J are TRBV5-1 and TRBJ1-2; tentative D call: TRBD1 (5 bases). CDR1 is SGHRS, CDR2 YFSETQ, per germline. This CDR3 has 14 residues. In nucleotides, the CDR3 is TGCGCCAGCAGCCCCCAGGGATATAACTATGGCTACGCCTTC. The encoded protein is CASSPQGYNYGYAF. The complete variable domain, with remaining parts taken from reference TRBV5-1 and TRBJ1-2, reads KAGVTQTPRYLIKTRGQQVTLSCSPISGHRSVSWYQQTPGQGLQFLFEYFSETQRNKGNFPGRFSGRQFSNSRSEMNVSTLELGDSALYLCASSPQGYNYGYAFGSGTRLTVV.

The chain uses TRBV18 and TRBJ1-1, with 7 bases that match TRBD1. Germline V CDR1 and CDR2: KGHSH, LQKENI. V shed 5 bases, J shed 0 bases, and the junction held 3 bases outside the gene matches. The CDR3 extends over 14 amino acids. The CDR3 is CASSKGQMNTEAFF. CDR3 sequence (DNA): TGTGCCAGCTCAAAGGGACAGATGAACACTGAAGCTTTCTTT.

The rearrangement links TRBV11-3 to TRBJ2-7; 9 bases match TRBD1. The CDR3 totals 15 residues. CDR1 SGHNT and CDR2 YENEEA come from the germline V gene. V was pared by 5 bases and J by 6 bases, with 11 bases of the junction left unmatched. The DNA for the CDR3 is TGTGCCAGCAGCGACCCGGGACAGGGACATCGCGAGCAGTACTTC. As protein: CASSDPGQGHREQYF. Based on the CDR3 plus reference TRBV11-3 and TRBJ2-7, the full variable domain is EAGVVQSPRYKIIEKKQPVAFWCNPISGHNTLYWYLQNLGQGPELLIRYENEEAVDDSQLPKDRFSAERLKGVDSTLKIQPAELGDSAVYLCASSDPGQGHREQYFGPGTRLTVT.